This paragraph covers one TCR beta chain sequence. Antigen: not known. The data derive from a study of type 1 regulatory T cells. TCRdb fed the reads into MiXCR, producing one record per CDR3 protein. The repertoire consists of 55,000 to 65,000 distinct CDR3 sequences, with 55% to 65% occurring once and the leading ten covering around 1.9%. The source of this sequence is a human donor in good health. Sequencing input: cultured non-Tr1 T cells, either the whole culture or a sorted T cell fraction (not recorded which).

CDR3 sequence (DNA): TGCAGTGCTTGGGGACCGGGACACAGGAGCTCCTACAATGAGCAGTTCTTC. Protein: CSAWGPGHRSSYNEQFF. The rearrangement uses TRBV20-1 and TRBJ2-1, with D possibly TRBD1 on 6 matching bases. Germline values: CDR1 DFQATT, CDR2 SNEGSKA (reference sequence). CDR3 length: 17 residues. V was clipped by 5 bases and J by 0 bases, with 20 bases between them.